This T cell receptor beta chain was identified during a study of human T cells and chemical hapten exposure (dated by TCRdb to the early 2020s). Study-wide context: The libraries were sequenced as a pool, and the TCR yield per sample differed mostly because of small variations in library volumes within the pool. In alopecia patients, the study followed how the peripheral blood TCR repertoire changed in vivo over primary and secondary sensitization to diphenylcyclopropenone (DPC), a hapten. From each blood RNA sample, both TCR alpha and TCR beta chains were sequenced. Results and caveats for the whole study, not just this receptor: No change with DPC sensitization was found in the number of TCRs above 1 in 1000 frequency, and no evidence of global repertoire structure alterations was found. Repeated subsampling changed both the strength of the expansion versus patch-test correlation and the threshold at which that correlation became significant.

Total RNA was extracted from unfractionated whole blood collected in Tempus Blood RNA tubes. This clonotype has a handful of counts. Which antigen it targets is not known. No qualities accompany the bases; no much larger clone lies one base away. Library preparation attached unique molecular identifiers to individual cDNA molecules for quantitative, reproducible TCR counting. In the authors' own workflow: A median of approximately 96,000 TCRs per sample was observed, with a range of roughly 23,224 to 700,000. The Decombinator software suite was used to annotate the V, J and CDR3 of the TCR reads. Every sample was subsampled to the same number of TCRs (28,000) for the PS versus PT1 abundance plots. Expanded TCRs were defined as absent before sensitization and observed at least eight times at the 2-week time point. TCRdb passed the public sequencing reads through fastp at Q25 and MiXCR, retaining productive beta sequences. Rows matching on CDR3 protein sequence are summarized as one entry with the most common DNA and genes. The V and J calls follow TCRdb's processing rather than the paper's. This sample's table carries over 75 distinct CDR3 sequences.

The germline V gene sets CDR1 to SGHTA and CDR2 to FQGNSA. Here V drops 4 bases and J drops 1 base, and the junction holds 1 base not matched to any gene. There are 15 amino acids in the CDR3, from cysteine to phenylalanine inclusive. Of the read, only the CDR3 DNA is kept; its 45 bases are in frame from base 1. The source material was whole blood. The receptor comes from a human donor who had alopecia or was a healthy volunteer (not recorded which). Some clones in this sample may be carry-over from other donors' samples. This table probably holds off-target reads from a library built for another chain. The rearrangement combines TRBV7-2 with TRBJ2-3, and 11 bases in between align with TRBD2. Here is the DNA: TGTGCCAGCAGCTGGACTAGCGGGCGCACAGATACGCAGTATTTT. Translation gives CASSWTSGRTDTQYF. This CDR3, with the reference TRBV7-2 and TRBJ2-3 proteins standing in past its ends, gives the full variable domain GAGVSQSPSNKVTEKGKDVELRCDPISGHTALYWYRQSLGQGLEFLIYFQGNSAPDKSGLPSDRFSAERTGGSVSTLTIQRTQQEDSAVYLCASSWTSGRTDTQYFGPGTRLTVL.